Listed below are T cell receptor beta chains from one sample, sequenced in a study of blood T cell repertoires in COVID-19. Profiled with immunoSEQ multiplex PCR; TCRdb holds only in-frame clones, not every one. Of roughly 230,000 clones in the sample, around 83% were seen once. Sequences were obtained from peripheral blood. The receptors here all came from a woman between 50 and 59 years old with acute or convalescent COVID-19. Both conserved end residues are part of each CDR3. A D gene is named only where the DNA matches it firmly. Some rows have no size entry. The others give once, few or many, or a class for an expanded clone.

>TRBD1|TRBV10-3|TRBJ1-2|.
CAILGQGGYYGYTF
TGTGCCATCTTAGGACAGGGGGGATACTATGGCTACACCTTC
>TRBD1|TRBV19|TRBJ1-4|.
CASRRQEGANEKLFF
TGTGCCAGTAGGCGCCAGGAGGGGGCGAATGAAAAACTGTTTTTT
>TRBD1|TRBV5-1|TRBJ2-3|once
CASSLAPGQSTDTQYF
TGCGCCAGCAGCTTGGCCCCGGGACAGTCCACAGATACGCAGTATTTT
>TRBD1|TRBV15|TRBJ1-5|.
CATSRDSIGQGYQPQHF
TGTGCCACCAGCAGAGATAGTATCGGACAGGGCTATCAGCCCCAGCATTTT
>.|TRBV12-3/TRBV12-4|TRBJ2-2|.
CASSSQGRELFF
TGTGCCAGCAGTTCACAGGGCCGGGAGCTGTTTTTT
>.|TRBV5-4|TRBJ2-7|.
CASSYYTGYEQYF
TGTGCCAGCAGCTATTATACAGGGTACGAGCAGTACTTC
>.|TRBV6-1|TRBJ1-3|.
CASRAAGTGNTIYF
TGTGCCAGCAGGGCCGCCGGGACAGGAAACACCATATATTTT
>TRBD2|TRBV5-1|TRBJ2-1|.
CASSLGRGDYNEQFF
TGCGCCAGCAGCTTGGGGCGGGGGGATTACAATGAGCAGTTCTTC
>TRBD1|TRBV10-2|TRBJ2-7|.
CASVGQVTYEQYF
TGCGCCAGCGTAGGACAGGTGACCTACGAGCAGTACTTC
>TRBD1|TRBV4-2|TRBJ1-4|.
CASSPGTDNEKLFF
TGTGCCAGCAGCCCTGGGACAGATAATGAAAAACTGTTTTTT
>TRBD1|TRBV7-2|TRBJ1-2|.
CASSSPDRANYGYTF
TGTGCCAGCAGCTCCCCCGACAGGGCCAACTATGGCTACACCTTC
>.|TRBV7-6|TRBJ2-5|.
CASSLPQETQYF
TGTGCCAGCAGCTTACCACAAGAGACCCAGTACTTC
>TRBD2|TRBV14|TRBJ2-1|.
CASSRTSGRYNEQFF
TGTGCCAGCAGCCGGACTAGCGGGAGATACAATGAGCAGTTCTTC
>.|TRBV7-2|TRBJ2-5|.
CASSSRVQETQYF
TGTGCCAGCAGCTCCAGGGTTCAAGAGACCCAGTACTTC
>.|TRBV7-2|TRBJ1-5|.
CASSSEPTGLNQPQHF
TGTGCCAGCAGCTCCGAACCAACAGGGCTAAATCAGCCCCAGCATTTT
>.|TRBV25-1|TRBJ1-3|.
CASSERRGSGNTIYF
TGTGCCAGCAGTGAACGTCGGGGGTCTGGAAACACCATATATTTT
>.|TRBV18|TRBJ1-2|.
CASSQRQQYGYTF
TGTGCCAGCTCACAGCGACAGCAGTATGGCTACACCTTC
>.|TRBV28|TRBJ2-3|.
CASSNRGTDTQYF
TGTGCCAGCAGTAACCGGGGCACAGATACGCAGTATTTT
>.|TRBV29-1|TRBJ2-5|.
CSVEGGIGLATQYF
TGCAGCGTTGAAGGGGGCATAGGGCTGGCGACCCAGTACTTC
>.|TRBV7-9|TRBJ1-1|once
CASSSGPAEAFF
TGTGCCAGCAGCTCAGGGCCGGCGGAAGCTTTCTTT
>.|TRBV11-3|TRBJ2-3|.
CASSLTGSVADTQYF
TGTGCCAGCAGCCTCACAGGGAGTGTAGCAGATACGCAGTATTTT
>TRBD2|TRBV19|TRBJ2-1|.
CASSPQAGDYQYNEQFF
TGTGCCAGTAGTCCCCAAGCTGGGGACTACCAATACAATGAGCAGTTCTTC
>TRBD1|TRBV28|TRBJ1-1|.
CASTVDPLTLTDRVRNTEAFF
TGTGCCAGCACCGTTGACCCGTTGACCTTAACCGACAGGGTTCGGAACACTGAAGCTTTCTTT
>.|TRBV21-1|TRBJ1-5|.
CARQGNQPQHF
TGTGCCAGACAGGGCAATCAGCCCCAGCATTTT
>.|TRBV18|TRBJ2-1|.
CASSSSLRDEQFF
TGTGCCAGCTCGTCCTCCCTGAGGGATGAGCAGTTCTTC
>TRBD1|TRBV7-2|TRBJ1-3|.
CASSIGQGENTIYF
TGTGCCAGCAGCATTGGACAGGGTGAAAACACCATATATTTT
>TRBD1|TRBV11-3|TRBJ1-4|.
CASSGRQGTNEKLFF
TGTGCCAGCAGCGGTCGACAGGGAACTAATGAAAAACTGTTTTTT
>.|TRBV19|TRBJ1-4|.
CASSPRGLFEKLFF
TGTGCCAGTAGTCCGAGGGGGTTATTTGAAAAACTGTTTTTT
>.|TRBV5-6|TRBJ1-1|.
CASSLLDRNTEAFF
TGTGCCAGCAGCTTGTTGGACAGGAACACTGAAGCTTTCTTT
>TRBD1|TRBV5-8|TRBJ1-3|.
CASRRRTGWNTIYF
TGTGCCAGCAGACGTCGGACAGGGTGGAACACCATATATTTT
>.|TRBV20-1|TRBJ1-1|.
CSASNRNTEAFF
TGCAGTGCTAGTAACAGGAACACTGAAGCTTTCTTT
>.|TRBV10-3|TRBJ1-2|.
CAISVDTSYGYTF
TGTGCCATCAGTGTCGACACGTCCTATGGCTACACCTTC
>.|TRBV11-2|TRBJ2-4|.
CASSHQTKNIQYF
TGTGCCAGCAGCCATCAGACCAAAAACATTCAGTACTTC
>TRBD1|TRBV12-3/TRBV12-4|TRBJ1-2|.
CASSMQGVYGYTF
TGTGCCAGCAGCATGCAGGGGGTCTATGGCTACACCTTC
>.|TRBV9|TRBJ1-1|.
CASSGWAPGRSGGEAFF
TGTGCCAGCAGCGGCTGGGCTCCGGGGCGGTCCGGGGGAGAAGCTTTCTTT
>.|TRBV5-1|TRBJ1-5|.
CASSLAGGLNQPQHF
TGCGCCAGCAGCTTGGCCGGGGGGCTAAATCAGCCCCAGCATTTT
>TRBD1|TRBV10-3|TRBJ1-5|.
CAISEDGQVHQPQHF
TGTGCCATCAGTGAGGACGGACAGGTCCATCAGCCCCAGCATTTT
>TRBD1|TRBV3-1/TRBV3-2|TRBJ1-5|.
CASSQGRGGQPQHF
TGTGCCAGCAGCCAAGGTCGAGGGGGCCAGCCCCAGCATTTT
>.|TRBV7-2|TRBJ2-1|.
CASSLGPGLWEQFF
TGTGCCAGCAGCTTAGGACCGGGTCTTTGGGAGCAGTTCTTC
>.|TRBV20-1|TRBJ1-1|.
CSASADTEAFF
TGCAGTGCTAGCGCGGACACTGAAGCTTTCTTT
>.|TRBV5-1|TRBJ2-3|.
CASSSPRTDTQYF
TGCGCCAGCAGCTCTCCACGGACAGATACGCAGTATTTT
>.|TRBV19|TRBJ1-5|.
CASDFGGLMVQPQHF
TGTGCCAGTGACTTCGGGGGGCTTATGGTTCAGCCCCAGCATTTT
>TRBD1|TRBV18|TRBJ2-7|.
CASSPLGTGAYEQYF
TGTGCCAGCTCACCACTCGGGACAGGGGCCTACGAGCAGTACTTC
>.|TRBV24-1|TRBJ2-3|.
CATSATSTDTQYF
TGTGCCACCAGTGCAACTAGCACAGATACGCAGTATTTT
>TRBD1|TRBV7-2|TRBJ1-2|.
CASTLSGTGAMYGYTF
TGTGCCAGCACCCTAAGTGGGACAGGGGCCATGTATGGCTACACCTTC
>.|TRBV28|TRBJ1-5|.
CASSFGGLNQPQHF
TGTGCCAGCAGTTTTGGTGGCCTCAATCAGCCCCAGCATTTT
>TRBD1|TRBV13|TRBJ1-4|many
CASSEKQGINEKLFF
TGTGCCAGCAGCGAAAAACAGGGGATTAATGAAAAACTGTTTTTT
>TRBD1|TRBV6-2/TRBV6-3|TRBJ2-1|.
CASSTGTDSYNEQFF
TGTGCCAGCAGTACCGGGACAGATAGCTACAATGAGCAGTTCTTC
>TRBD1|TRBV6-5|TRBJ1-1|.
CASSYSMGRGRTEAFF
TGTGCCAGCAGTTACTCGATGGGAAGGGGGCGCACTGAAGCTTTCTTT
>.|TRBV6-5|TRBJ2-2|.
CASKLAGANTGELFF
TGTGCCAGCAAGCTAGCTGGAGCGAACACCGGGGAGCTGTTTTTT
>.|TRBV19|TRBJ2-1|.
CASSEAQQGEQFF
TGTGCCAGTAGCGAAGCCCAGCAGGGGGAGCAGTTCTTC
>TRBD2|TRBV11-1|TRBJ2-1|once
CASSSPGTSGYNEQFF
TGTGCCAGCAGCTCACCGGGGACTAGCGGCTACAATGAGCAGTTCTTC
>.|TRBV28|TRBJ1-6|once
CASSLEGTVSPLHF
TGTGCCAGCAGTTTAGAGGGAACCGTTTCACCCCTCCACTTT
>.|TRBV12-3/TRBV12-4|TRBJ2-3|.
CASNGRTDTQYF
TGTGCCAGCAACGGGAGAACAGATACGCAGTATTTT
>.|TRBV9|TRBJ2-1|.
CASSVVVASGHEQFF
TGTGCCAGCAGCGTAGTTGTGGCAAGCGGGCATGAGCAGTTCTTC